This record covers a single T cell receptor beta chain. The data originate from a study of blood T cells in healthy people across ages. For the second PCR, which ran for roughly 6 to 12 cycles, a sample-barcoded 5' primer and a J-beta primer mix were used. TCRdb used MiXCR to reprocess the 5' RACE reads, holding one entry per CDR3 protein. The sample yields hundreds of thousands of distinct CDR3 sequences, approximately 25% seen once. Trimming removed 3 bases from V and 2 bases from J; junction bases left unmatched: 4. CDR1 and CDR2 (germline): ENHRY, SYGVKD. The CDR3 is 15 amino acids. The same sample was also studied in work on T cells of mothers and their children.

The V and J genes are TRBV10-3 and TRBJ2-3; 8 positions agree with TRBD1. The TCR comes from a boy aged 5 to 17 in good health. Material for sequencing was blood. The chain's CDR3 is CAISEQGGPTDTQYF. The CDR3 DNA sequence: TGTGCCATCAGTGAACAGGGGGGACCCACAGATACGCAGTATTTT.